A selection of T cell receptor beta chains follows, all from one sample in a study of identical twins. Each CDR3 protein gets one entry after TCRdb re-called the 5' RACE reads with MiXCR. The table has a few hundred thousand distinct CDR3 sequences, around a tenth seen once. This sample also belongs to another study, concerning yellow fever vaccine responses in identical twins.

Sequenced input: PBMCs. These receptors were collected from a woman younger than 35 in good health. Both conserved end residues are part of each CDR3. Each record gives: CDR3 length, V gene, clone size, J gene, D gene, CDR3 protein, CDR3 DNA. The D gene is left open where the match is weak. The size field is filled for only some rows; it gives once, few, many or a size class.

>13|TRBV4-2|.|TRBJ1-2|.
CASSQDLRGILTF
TGTGCCAGCAGCCAAGATTTGCGTGGGATCCTAACCTTC
>16|TRBV29-1|many|TRBJ2-1|TRBD2
CSVEDPVELAGDEQFF
TGCAGCGTTGAAGACCCCGTCGAGCTAGCGGGAGATGAGCAGTTCTTC
>15|TRBV5-1|many|TRBJ2-7|TRBD1
CASKPMTGLTYEQYF
TGCGCCAGCAAACCCATGACAGGGTTAACCTACGAGCAGTACTTC
>12|TRBV30|many|TRBJ2-5|.
CAWRGGRETQYF
TGTGCCTGGCGTGGGGGCCGGGAGACCCAGTACTTC
>16|TRBV24-1|few|TRBJ2-5|.
CATSDLHIGDQETQYF
TGTGCCACCAGTGATTTGCATATTGGAGACCAAGAGACCCAGTACTTC
>13|TRBV28|many|TRBJ2-7|TRBD1
CASWTGGPYEQYF
TGTGCCAGTTGGACAGGGGGACCCTACGAGCAGTACTTC
>15|TRBV10-3|many|TRBJ2-1|TRBD1
CAISESRQGINEQFF
TGTGCCATCAGTGAGTCGAGACAGGGAATAAATGAGCAGTTCTTC
>15|TRBV5-1|.|TRBJ2-1|.
CASSSSGTHRNEQFF
TGCGCCAGCAGCTCATCCGGGACTCACCGGAATGAGCAGTTCTTC
>12|TRBV20-1|few|TRBJ2-1|TRBD2
CSAKTSLYEQFF
TGCAGTGCCAAGACTAGCTTGTATGAGCAGTTCTTC
>16|TRBV11-2|few|TRBJ2-1|TRBD2
CASSPWSGGVYNEQFF
TGTGCCAGCAGCCCTTGGTCGGGGGGGGTTTACAATGAGCAGTTCTTC
>14|TRBV18|.|TRBJ1-1|.
CASSPQGLNTEAFF
TGTGCCAGCTCCCCCCAGGGACTGAACACTGAAGCTTTCTTT
>16|TRBV2|.|TRBJ2-2|TRBD1
CASSGAGGPNTGELFF
TGTGCCAGCAGTGGAGCAGGGGGACCGAACACCGGGGAGCTGTTTTTT
>16|TRBV6-2/TRBV6-3|many|TRBJ2-2|.
CASSYGAGRNTGELFF
TGTGCCAGCAGTTACGGGGCAGGGCGTAACACCGGGGAGCTGTTTTTT
>15|TRBV7-6|few|TRBJ2-3|.
CASSFYRGGTDTQYF
TGTGCCAGCAGCTTTTACCGCGGGGGCACAGATACGCAGTATTTT
>14|TRBV20-1|many|TRBJ1-2|TRBD1
CSATTGEANYGYTF
TGCAGTGCTACGACAGGGGAAGCTAACTATGGCTACACCTTC
>14|TRBV12-3/TRBV12-4|many|TRBJ2-7|TRBD2
CASRTSGSAYEQYF
TGTGCCAGCAGGACTAGCGGGAGTGCCTACGAGCAGTACTTC
>13|TRBV25-1|few|TRBJ2-5|.
CASMRGIGETQYF
TGTGCCAGCATGAGGGGGATTGGGGAGACCCAGTACTTC
>12|TRBV12-3/TRBV12-4|many|TRBJ1-2|.
CASSPGGDGYTF
TGTGCCAGCAGCCCCGGCGGAGATGGCTACACCTTC
>14|TRBV7-2|many|TRBJ2-3|.
CASSSKGLTDTQYF
TGTGCCAGCAGCTCCAAGGGTCTGACAGATACGCAGTATTTT
>12|TRBV27|.|TRBJ2-3|.
CASRKVPHTQYF
TGTGCCAGCAGAAAAGTCCCCCATACGCAGTATTTT
>13|TRBV15|.|TRBJ2-2|TRBD1
CATLPTGAGELFF
TGTGCCACCCTCCCGACAGGGGCCGGGGAGCTGTTTTTT
>16|TRBV28|.|TRBJ1-6|.
CASSFGGSSYNSPLHF
TGTGCCAGCAGTTTCGGCGGGAGCTCCTATAATTCACCCCTCCACTTT
>15|TRBV21-1|.|TRBJ2-3|.
CASSRSRGTTDTQYF
TGTGCCAGCAGCAGATCGCGGGGGACCACAGATACGCAGTATTTT
>14|TRBV9|.|TRBJ1-6|TRBD1
CASSVEGQGSPLHF
TGTGCCAGCAGCGTAGAGGGACAGGGAAGCCCCCTCCACTTT
>11|TRBV24-1|.|TRBJ2-4|.
CAIPRRNIQYF
TGTGCCATTCCGCGGCGGAACATTCAGTACTTC
>15|TRBV5-1|.|TRBJ2-3|TRBD1
CASSIEGQGMNTQYF
TGCGCCAGCAGCATCGAGGGACAGGGTATGAATACGCAGTATTTT
>15|TRBV10-3|.|TRBJ2-7|TRBD2
CAISESSGLAYEQYF
TGTGCCATCAGTGAGTCTAGCGGGCTAGCCTACGAGCAGTACTTC
>14|TRBV6-5|many|TRBJ2-5|.
CASSYSRVGETQYF
TGTGCCAGCAGTTACTCACGGGTGGGGGAGACCCAGTACTTC
>14|TRBV19|.|TRBJ2-7|.
CASSLGQKAYEQYF
TGTGCCAGTAGTCTTGGACAGAAGGCCTACGAGCAGTACTTC
>13|TRBV6-1|.|TRBJ2-5|.
CASSVAGRETQYF
TGTGCCAGCAGTGTCGCAGGGAGGGAGACCCAGTACTTC
>12|TRBV7-8|many|TRBJ2-7|.
CASSLEDTGTYF
TGTGCCAGCAGCTTAGAGGATACAGGGACGTACTTC
>15|TRBV7-2|few|TRBJ2-5|.
CASSLMSRQQETQYF
TGTGCCAGCAGCCTAATGTCCAGGCAGCAAGAGACCCAGTACTTC
>16|TRBV14|.|TRBJ2-7|TRBD2
CASSQDVIAGVGEQYF
TGTGCCAGCAGCCAAGATGTAATAGCGGGAGTCGGGGAGCAGTACTTC
>16|TRBV9|many|TRBJ1-2|.
CASSGGGPAANYGYTF
TGTGCCAGCAGTGGGGGCGGACCTGCTGCTAACTATGGCTACACCTTC
>16|TRBV7-2|.|TRBJ2-2|.
CASSQGAQGITGELFF
TGTGCCAGCAGTCAAGGTGCACAGGGTATAACCGGGGAGCTGTTTTTT
>13|TRBV12-3/TRBV12-4|few|TRBJ2-7|.
CASRPTDSYEQYF
TGTGCCAGCAGGCCTACCGATAGCTACGAGCAGTACTTC
>13|TRBV5-5|few|TRBJ1-4|TRBD1
CASSDGRQGMVFF
TGTGCCAGCAGCGACGGTAGACAGGGAATGGTGTTTTTT
>17|TRBV20-1|.|TRBJ2-2|TRBD2
CCARNAGGGVKTGELFF
TGCTGTGCTAGAAATGCCGGGGGGGGGGTAAAAACCGGGGAGCTGTTTTTT
>14|TRBV7-9|few|TRBJ2-2|.
CASSPRGGSGELFF
TGTGCCAGCAGCCCCCGAGGGGGTTCCGGGGAGCTGTTTTTT
>13|TRBV25-1|few|TRBJ2-1|.
CASSAYPYNEQFF
TGTGCCAGCAGTGCCTATCCCTACAATGAGCAGTTCTTC
>11|TRBV11-2|once|TRBJ2-7|.
CASSLAKGVSF
TGTGCCAGCAGCTTAGCCAAGGGCGTAAGCTTC
>16|TRBV5-1|.|TRBJ2-3|TRBD1
CASSLYGTGDADTQYF
TGCGCCAGCAGCCTCTATGGGACAGGGGACGCAGATACGCAGTATTTT
>18|TRBV7-6|.|TRBJ2-2|.
CASSLGQRKQFVTGELFF
TGTGCCAGCAGCCTTGGCCAGCGGAAGCAGTTCGTAACCGGGGAGCTGTTTTTT
>15|TRBV7-8|.|TRBJ2-1|TRBD2
CASSRRGVSYNEQFF
TGTGCCAGCAGCCGACGGGGGGTATCATACAATGAGCAGTTCTTC
>13|TRBV20-1|.|TRBJ1-4|.
CSAPAPTNEKLFF
TGCAGTGCCCCAGCTCCAACTAATGAAAAACTGTTTTTT
>14|TRBV9|.|TRBJ2-3|.
CASSPGGVTDTQYF
TGTGCCAGCAGCCCTGGTGGGGTCACAGATACGCAGTATTTT
>17|TRBV9|.|TRBJ2-3|TRBD2
CASSVVASGVSTDTQYF
TGTGCCAGCAGCGTAGTAGCCAGCGGGGTTAGCACAGATACGCAGTATTTT
>15|TRBV6-2/TRBV6-3|many|TRBJ1-1|TRBD1
CASSLTGGQNTEAFF
TGTGCCAGCAGTTTAACAGGGGGCCAGAACACTGAAGCTTTCTTT
>14|TRBV5-1|many|TRBJ2-7|TRBD1
CASSGTGDNREQYF
TGCGCCAGCAGCGGGACAGGGGACAATCGCGAGCAGTACTTC
>13|TRBV7-6|few|TRBJ1-1|.
CATSRQVNTEAFF
TGTGCCACATCCCGCCAGGTTAACACTGAAGCTTTCTTT
>12|TRBV6-2/TRBV6-3|many|TRBJ2-1|TRBD1
CASSLGQGMQFF
TGTGCCAGCAGCCTCGGACAGGGTATGCAGTTCTTC